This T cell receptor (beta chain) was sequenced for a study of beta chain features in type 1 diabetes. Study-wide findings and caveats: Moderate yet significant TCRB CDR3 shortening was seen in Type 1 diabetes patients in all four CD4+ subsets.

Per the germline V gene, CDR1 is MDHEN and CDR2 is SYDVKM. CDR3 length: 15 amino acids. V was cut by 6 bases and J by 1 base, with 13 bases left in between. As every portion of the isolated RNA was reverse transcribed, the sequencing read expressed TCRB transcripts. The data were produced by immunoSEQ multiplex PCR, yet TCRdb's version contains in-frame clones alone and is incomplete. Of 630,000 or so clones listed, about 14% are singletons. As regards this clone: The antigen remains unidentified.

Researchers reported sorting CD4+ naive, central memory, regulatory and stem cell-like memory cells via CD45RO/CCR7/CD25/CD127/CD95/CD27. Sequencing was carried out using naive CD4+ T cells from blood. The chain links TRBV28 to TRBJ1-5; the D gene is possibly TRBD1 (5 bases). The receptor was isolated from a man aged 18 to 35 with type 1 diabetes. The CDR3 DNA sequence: TGTGCCAGCAGAGCACGGTGGGGGAGCAATCAGCCCCAGCATTTT. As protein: CASRARWGSNQPQHF.